The clone carrying this T cell receptor (beta chain) was seen many times. Its antigen is still unknown. This record comes from a study of T-cell memory formation after mild COVID-19. The wider study: Largely, the TCR clusters proved donor specific.

General study points: Cross-reactive memory seemingly joined, as some responding clones were found in pre-infection memory. Confirmation was lacking for SARS-CoV-2 specificity of second-wave clones that peaked on day 37.

Germline loops: CDR1 SGHTA, CDR2 FQGNSA. The length of the CDR3 is 15 residues. V was shortened by 1 base and J by 7 bases, with 13 bases between the two germline ends. TCRdb re-called the 5' RACE reads through MiXCR, storing one row per CDR3 protein. The sample yields 400,000 to 450,000 distinct CDR3 sequences, around 17% seen once. The chain combines TRBV7-2 with TRBJ1-4; D might be TRBD1 (5 bases). The receptor was isolated from a man in his late teens or twenties who had mild COVID-19 (a few samples of this study predate the infection). Cell type and time point are not known. The sequencing input was PBMCs or a T cell subset sorted from them (not recorded which). DNA for the CDR3: TGTGCCAGCAGCTTAGTTCCAGGGAGAATTGAAAAACTGTTTTTT. Translation gives CASSLVPGRIEKLFF.